The clone carrying this T cell receptor (beta chain) appeared a few times. Its antigen is not known. Germline assignment: CDR1 LNHNV and CDR2 YYDKDF (reference sequence). This CDR3 has 14 residues. V dropped 0 bases and J dropped 4 bases, with 7 bases sitting between them. Unique molecular identifiers were used in preparing the TCRbeta library. Using its own MiXCR run on the PCR reads, TCRdb lists one record per CDR3 protein. The table includes fewer than 550,000 distinct CDR3 sequences, approximately 10% detected once. The data originate from a study of T-cell reconstitution after alpha-beta-depleted transplantation in children. Findings and caveats of the study: At around two months after transplant, the alpha-beta T cells were reportedly derived from several hundred expanded clones that came from non-depleted graft cells. One year after transplant, T-cell counts and diversity came mostly from newly produced T cells.

Sequenced here: PBMCs, mostly from graft donor cells, sampled 180 days after TCRalphabeta/CD19-depleted stem cell transplant. The rearrangement links TRBV15 to TRBJ2-1; a possible D gene is TRBD2 (6 bases). The TCR comes from a female patient aged 2-9 years who had a stem cell transplant for aplastic anemia, so the T cells may come from the graft donor. As DNA, the CDR3 is TGTGCCACCAGCAGAGAGGGGGGATACAATGAGCAGTTCTTC. Translated, it gives CATSREGGYNEQFF.